The rows below give T cell receptor beta chains drawn from one sample of a study of T-cell reconstitution after alpha-beta-depleted transplantation in children. In TCRdb, the PCR reads were re-called with MiXCR into one record per CDR3 protein. The repertoire has hundreds of thousands of distinct CDR3 sequences, more than 20% of them found once; the top ten carry under 5.5%. The sample was PBMCs, mostly from graft donor cells, taken 360 days after TCRalphabeta/CD19-depleted stem cell transplant. These receptors were obtained from a female patient between 2 and 15 years old who had a stem cell transplant for congenital amegakaryocytic thrombocytopenia, so the T cells may come from the graft donor. Both conserved end residues are part of each CDR3. The D gene is left open where the match is weak. Expanded clones get a size class; other rows say once, few or many, or leave the size out.

D gene,J gene,clone size,CDR3 length,V gene,CDR3 protein,CDR3 DNA
NA,TRBJ1-1,NA,14,TRBV20-1,CSARAGLVNTEAFF,TGCAGTGCTAGAGCAGGGTTGGTGAACACTGAAGCTTTCTTT
TRBD1,TRBJ2-5,few,17,TRBV6-5,CASSYRTNRGSEETQYF,TGTGCCAGCAGTTACCGGACAAACAGGGGTTCGGAAGAGACCCAGTACTTC
TRBD1,TRBJ2-7,NA,15,TRBV7-9,CASSFGGQGVLEQYF,TGTGCCAGCAGCTTCGGGGGACAGGGGGTATTGGAGCAGTACTTC
NA,TRBJ2-3,few,17,TRBV24-1,CATSEPDKTSSTDTQYF,TGTGCCACCAGTGAACCTGACAAAACCTCTAGCACAGATACGCAGTATTTT
NA,TRBJ1-5,few,15,TRBV20-1,CSASAGQSRNQPQHF,TGCAGTGCTAGCGCGGGACAATCACGCAATCAGCCCCAGCATTTT
NA,TRBJ2-2,NA,15,TRBV2,CASSEGRRAPGELFF,TGTGCCAGCAGTGAAGGTCGAAGGGCCCCCGGGGAGCTGTTTTTT
NA,TRBJ2-6,few,17,TRBV5-1,CASSSQGTSSGANVLTF,TGCGCCAGCAGCTCTCAGGGGACAAGCTCTGGGGCCAACGTCCTGACTTTC
NA,TRBJ2-2,NA,18,TRBV3-1,CASSKLFRPPTNTGELFF,TGTGCCAGCAGCAAGCTCTTTAGGCCGCCCACGAACACCGGGGAGCTGTTTTTT
NA,TRBJ1-6,NA,15,TRBV5-1,CASSLWDSYNSPLHF,TGCGCCAGCAGCTTGTGGGACTCCTATAATTCACCCCTCCACTTT
NA,TRBJ1-5,few,11,TRBV28,CASSGQRPQHF,TGTGCCAGCAGTGGCCAGCGACCCCAGCATTTT
TRBD1,TRBJ2-5,NA,16,TRBV20-1,CSARDLETGVLETQYF,TGCAGTGCTAGAGACCTAGAGACAGGGGTTTTAGAGACCCAGTACTTC
TRBD2,TRBJ2-5,few,14,TRBV28,CASLRAGGEETQYF,TGTGCCAGTCTCAGAGCGGGAGGCGAGGAGACCCAGTACTTC
NA,TRBJ2-5,few,13,TRBV4-3,CASSQVLGETQYF,TGCGCCAGCAGCCAAGTATTGGGTGAGACCCAGTACTTC
NA,TRBJ1-4,NA,13,TRBV20-1,CSARAMVGEKLFF,TGCAGTGCTAGAGCAATGGTTGGAGAAAAACTGTTTTTT
TRBD1,TRBJ1-5,few,14,TRBV9,CASSAGTGDQPQHF,TGTGCCAGCAGCGCGGGGACAGGGGACCAGCCCCAGCATTTT
NA,TRBJ1-1,few,14,TRBV3-1,CASSQRGWNTEAFF,TGTGCCAGCAGCCAACGGGGCTGGAACACTGAAGCTTTCTTT
NA,TRBJ2-7,NA,13,TRBV6-6,CASSYDSYYEQYF,TGTGCCAGCAGTTACGACAGTTACTACGAGCAGTACTTC
NA,TRBJ2-5,NA,18,TRBV4-1,CASSQDPRGNRWVETQYF,TGCGCCAGCAGCCAAGACCCCAGGGGAAACCGGTGGGTTGAGACCCAGTACTTC
NA,TRBJ2-1,NA,13,TRBV7-2,CASSLGGYGEQFF,TGTGCCAGCAGCTTAGGGGGCTATGGTGAGCAGTTCTTC
TRBD2,TRBJ2-5,NA,13,TRBV27,CASRRESLETQYF,TGTGCCAGCAGGCGGGAGTCGCTGGAGACCCAGTACTTC
NA,TRBJ2-2,NA,16,TRBV28,CASSLGLKWNTGELFF,TGTGCCAGCAGTTTAGGTCTGAAATGGAACACCGGGGAGCTGTTTTTT
NA,TRBJ2-7,NA,14,TRBV12-3/TRBV12-4,CASSSTGSREWQYF,TGTGCCAGCAGTTCCACAGGGTCACGGGAATGGCAGTACTTC
TRBD2,TRBJ2-7,few,15,TRBV6-5,CASSYGPSGPYEQYF,TGTGCCAGCAGTTACGGGCCTAGCGGCCCCTACGAGCAGTACTTC
NA,TRBJ1-1,NA,15,TRBV12-3/TRBV12-4,CASSFRPGENTEAFF,TGTGCCAGCAGTTTTCGGCCAGGGGAGAACACTGAAGCTTTCTTT
TRBD1,TRBJ2-7,NA,13,TRBV5-4,CASSWDSSYEQYF,TGTGCCAGCAGCTGGGACAGCTCCTACGAGCAGTACTTC
TRBD2,TRBJ2-3,NA,15,TRBV12-3/TRBV12-4,CASRGLAGSTDTQYF,TGTGCCTCGAGGGGGCTAGCGGGGAGCACAGATACGCAGTATTTT
TRBD1,TRBJ2-3,many,15,TRBV15,CATSKRDSPTDTQYF,TGTGCCACCAGCAAAAGGGACAGCCCTACAGATACGCAGTATTTT
TRBD1,TRBJ2-7,NA,15,TRBV4-2,CASSHSGQSAYEQYF,TGTGCCAGCAGCCACTCGGGACAGTCCGCCTACGAGCAGTACTTC
TRBD2,TRBJ2-1,NA,12,TRBV7-2,CASSLVAGGKFF,TGTGCCAGCAGCTTGGTAGCGGGAGGGAAGTTCTTC
NA,TRBJ2-6,NA,14,TRBV27,CASSLYSGANVLTF,TGTGCCAGCAGCCTATACTCTGGGGCCAACGTCCTGACTTTC
NA,TRBJ2-1,few,14,TRBV12-3/TRBV12-4,CASSHGLGFNEQFF,TGTGCCAGCAGCCACGGGCTGGGGTTCAATGAGCAGTTCTTC
NA,TRBJ1-4,NA,15,TRBV6-1,CASQYGPGPVEKLFF,TGTGCCAGCCAATACGGGCCCGGGCCAGTTGAAAAACTGTTTTTT
TRBD2,TRBJ2-2,few,16,TRBV12-3/TRBV12-4,CASSLLAGGGFGELFF,TGTGCCAGCAGTTTATTAGCGGGAGGTGGATTCGGGGAGCTGTTTTTT
NA,TRBJ2-3,few,15,TRBV12-3/TRBV12-4,CASSLARLQTDTQYF,TGTGCCAGCAGTTTAGCGAGGCTACAAACAGATACGCAGTATTTT
NA,TRBJ1-2,NA,15,TRBV12-3/TRBV12-4,CASSPSGRAVYGYTF,TGTGCCAGCAGTCCATCCGGAAGAGCGGTCTATGGCTACACCTTC